This T cell receptor (beta chain) was obtained from a study of blood T cell repertoires in COVID-19. Study overall: Researchers got acute and convalescent COVID-19 samples from the United States, Italy and Spain.

Losses at the gene ends were 5 bases for V and 6 bases for J; bases not matched to a gene: 8. Germline V gene data show CDR1 as LNHDA and CDR2 as SQIVND (reference sequence). This CDR3 has 14 residues. Authors' analysis steps: Reference gene primer amplification in the assay estimated nucleated cell counts. The repertoire was sequenced with immunoSEQ multiplex PCR; TCRdb's copy has only in-frame clones and lacks some. V, J and clone size were drawn from that table, and D and trimming were deduced from the DNA. The sample records about 290,000 clones, around four fifths being singletons. The sequence came from a woman in her forties or fifties with active or convalescent COVID-19. The sequenced material came from peripheral blood. The V and J genes are TRBV19 and TRBJ1-2; 8 bases match TRBD1. As DNA, the CDR3 is TGTGCCAGTAGTCTCGGGACAGGCGGCAATGGCTACACCTTC. This encodes CASSLGTGGNGYTF.